This T cell receptor (beta chain) was observed in a study of patients and donors after allogeneic stem cell transplantation. TCRdb itself ran the RT-PCR reads through MiXCR, one entry per CDR3 protein. Counted here are roughly 200,000 distinct CDR3 sequences, less than 45% occurring once; the ten biggest clones make up about 35%. The CDR3 covers 15 residues. With 8 bases clipped from V and 7 bases from J, the junction kept 9 bases outside the gene matches. The germline gives CDR1 SGHVS, CDR2 FNYEAQ. The receptor was derived from a human donor who was either an allogeneic HSCT recipient or a stem cell or donor lymphocyte infusion donor (not recorded which). It is not recorded whose cells these are; they may come from a transplant donor. Sequences were obtained from blood, either unsorted or a sorted T cell fraction (not recorded which). The genes are TRBV7-6 and TRBJ1-6; the match to TRBD1 covers 9 bases. CDR3 nucleotide sequence: TGTGCCAGCCGGGCACAGGGGGCCGGGAATTCACCCCTCCACTTT. It codes for CASRAQGAGNSPLHF.